What follows is one T cell receptor beta chain and its context. Its antigen is as yet unknown. The sample comes from a study of T cell repertoires in cytomegalovirus infection. Study information: Through public TCR beta signatures, both CMV infection and matching HLA type were indicated. Study results and caveats: Pooled public TCR beta family frequency picked out CMV carriers with the relevant HLA.

TCRdb re-analysed the reads in MiXCR, keeping a single row per CDR3 protein. The table records some 300,000 distinct CDR3 sequences, roughly 15% of them present only once. Trimming took 3 bases from V and 8 from J; bases not matched to a gene: 8. The CDR3 is made up of 14 amino acids. Sequencing used PBMCs. The chain has TRBV12-3 or TRBV12-4 and TRBJ1-2, with 8 bases identical to TRBD1. The sequence was obtained from a human donor in good health (CMV status not recorded). Some clones in this sample may be carry-over from other donors' samples. CDR3: CASSLTGALEGYTF. The CDR3 DNA is TGTGCCAGCAGTTTGACAGGGGCTCTGGAGGGCTACACCTTC.